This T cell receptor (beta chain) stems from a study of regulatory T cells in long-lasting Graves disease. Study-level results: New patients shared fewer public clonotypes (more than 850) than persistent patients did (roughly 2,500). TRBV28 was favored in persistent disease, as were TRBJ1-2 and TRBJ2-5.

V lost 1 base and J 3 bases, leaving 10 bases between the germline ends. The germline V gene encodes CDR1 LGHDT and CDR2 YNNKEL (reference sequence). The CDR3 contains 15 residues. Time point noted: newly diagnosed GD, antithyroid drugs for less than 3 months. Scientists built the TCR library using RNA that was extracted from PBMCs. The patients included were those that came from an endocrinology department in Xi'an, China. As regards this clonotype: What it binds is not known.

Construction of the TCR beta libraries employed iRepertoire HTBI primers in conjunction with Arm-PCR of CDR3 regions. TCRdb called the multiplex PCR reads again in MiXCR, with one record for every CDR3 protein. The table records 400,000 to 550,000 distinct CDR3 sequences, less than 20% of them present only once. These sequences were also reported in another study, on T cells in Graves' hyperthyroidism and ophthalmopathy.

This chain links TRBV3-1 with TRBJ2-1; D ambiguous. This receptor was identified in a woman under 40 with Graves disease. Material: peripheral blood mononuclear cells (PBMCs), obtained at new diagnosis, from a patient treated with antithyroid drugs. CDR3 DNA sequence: TGTGCCAGCAGCCAAGCCCTAGGTAACTACAATGAGCAGTTCTTC. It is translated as CASSQALGNYNEQFF.